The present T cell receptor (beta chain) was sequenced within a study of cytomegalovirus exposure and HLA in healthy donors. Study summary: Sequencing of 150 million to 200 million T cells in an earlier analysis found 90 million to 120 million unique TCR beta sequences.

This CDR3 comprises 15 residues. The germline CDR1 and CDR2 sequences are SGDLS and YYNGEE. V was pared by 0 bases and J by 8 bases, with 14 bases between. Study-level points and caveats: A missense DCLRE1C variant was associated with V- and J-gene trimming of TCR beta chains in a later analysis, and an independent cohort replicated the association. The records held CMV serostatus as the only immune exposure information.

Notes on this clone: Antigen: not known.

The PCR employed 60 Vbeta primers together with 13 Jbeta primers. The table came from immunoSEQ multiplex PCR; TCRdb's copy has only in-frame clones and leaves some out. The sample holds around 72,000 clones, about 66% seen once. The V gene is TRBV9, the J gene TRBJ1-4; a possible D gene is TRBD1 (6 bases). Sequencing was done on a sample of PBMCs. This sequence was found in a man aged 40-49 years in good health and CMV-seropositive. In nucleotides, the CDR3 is TGTGCCAGCAGCGTAGGTTATACAGGGCGGGAAAAACTGTTTTTT. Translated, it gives CASSVGYTGREKLFF.